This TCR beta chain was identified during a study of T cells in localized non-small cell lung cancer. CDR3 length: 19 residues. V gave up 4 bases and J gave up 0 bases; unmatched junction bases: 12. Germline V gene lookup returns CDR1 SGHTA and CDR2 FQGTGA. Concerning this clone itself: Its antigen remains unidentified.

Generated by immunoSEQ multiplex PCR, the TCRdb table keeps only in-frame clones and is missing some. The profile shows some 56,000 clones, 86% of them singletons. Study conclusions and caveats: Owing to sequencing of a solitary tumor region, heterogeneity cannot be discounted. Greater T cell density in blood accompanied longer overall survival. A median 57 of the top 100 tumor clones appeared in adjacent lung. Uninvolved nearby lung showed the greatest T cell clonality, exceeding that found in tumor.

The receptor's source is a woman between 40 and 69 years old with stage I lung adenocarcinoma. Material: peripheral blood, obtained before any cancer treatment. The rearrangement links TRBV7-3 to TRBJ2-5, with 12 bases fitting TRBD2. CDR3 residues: CASSSPWTSGEMYQETQYF. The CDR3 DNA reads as TGTGCCAGCAGCTCCCCTTGGACTAGCGGGGAGATGTACCAAGAGACCCAGTACTTC.